This T cell receptor (beta chain) was obtained from a study of OX40 agonist ivuxolimab in advanced cancers. In regard to this clone: Its antigen remains unknown.

Whole-study findings and limits: Among T cells, CD8+ cells averaged more expanded clones than CD4+ cells. Antigens targeted by the expanded peripheral T cells were not determined. Low clonal expansion, among the lowest seen, marked partial responders at 0.1-3.0 mg/kg.

TCRdb keeps only in-frame clones here, not all; method: immunoSEQ multiplex PCR. The sample lists approximately 82,000 clones; just over 85% were seen once. V lost 4 bases and J lost 5, with 5 bases in between. This CDR3 spans 11 amino acids. CDR1 and CDR2 (germline): MGHDK, SYGVNS. The sequence was obtained from an adult with an advanced solid tumor such as melanoma, head and neck, liver or kidney cancer. This material consisted of CD4+ or CD8+ T cells sorted from blood, taken in a trial of the OX40 agonist ivuxolimab. V and J are TRBV25-1 and TRBJ2-5; D might be TRBD2 (5 bases). CDR3 sequence (DNA): TGTGCCAGCAGTGGAGGGGAGACCCAGTACTTC. Translating it yields CASSGGETQYF.